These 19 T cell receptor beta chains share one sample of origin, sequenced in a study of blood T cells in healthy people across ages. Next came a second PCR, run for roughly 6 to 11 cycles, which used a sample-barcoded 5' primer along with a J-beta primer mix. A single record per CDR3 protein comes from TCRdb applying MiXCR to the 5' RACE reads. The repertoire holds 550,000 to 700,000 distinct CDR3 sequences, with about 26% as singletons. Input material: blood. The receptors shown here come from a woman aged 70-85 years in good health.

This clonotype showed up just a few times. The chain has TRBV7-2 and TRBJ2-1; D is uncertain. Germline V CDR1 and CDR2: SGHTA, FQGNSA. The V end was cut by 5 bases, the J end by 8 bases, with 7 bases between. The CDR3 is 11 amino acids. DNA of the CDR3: TGTGCCAGCAGCACCCAGTATGAGCAGTTCTTC. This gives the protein CASSTQYEQFF.

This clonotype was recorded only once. The CDR3 bases are TGTGCTAGTGGTTTGGTTCCAGGGGGGGTAAATGAGCAGTTCTTC. It yields the protein CASGLVPGGVNEQFF. This chain uses TRBV12-5 with TRBJ2-1, with D possibly being TRBD1 or TRBD2 (7 bases each). The ends were cut back, 0 bases at V and 7 bases at J, with 13 bases in the middle. CDR3 length equals 15 residues. CDR1 is LGHNT, CDR2 FRNRAP, per germline.

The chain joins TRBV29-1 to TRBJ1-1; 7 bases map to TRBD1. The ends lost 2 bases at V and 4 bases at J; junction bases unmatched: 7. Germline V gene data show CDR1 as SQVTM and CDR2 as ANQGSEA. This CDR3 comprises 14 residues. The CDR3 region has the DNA TGCAGCGTTGAAAAGGGGGCGCTGGTCACTGAAGCTTTCTTT. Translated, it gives CSVEKGALVTEAFF.

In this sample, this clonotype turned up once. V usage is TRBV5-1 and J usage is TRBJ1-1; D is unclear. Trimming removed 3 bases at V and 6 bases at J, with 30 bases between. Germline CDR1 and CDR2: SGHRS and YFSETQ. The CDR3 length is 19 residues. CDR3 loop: CASSYGKHLVRREGSEAFF. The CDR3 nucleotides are TGCGCCAGCAGCTACGGCAAACACCTAGTACGACGGGAAGGTTCTGAAGCTTTCTTT.

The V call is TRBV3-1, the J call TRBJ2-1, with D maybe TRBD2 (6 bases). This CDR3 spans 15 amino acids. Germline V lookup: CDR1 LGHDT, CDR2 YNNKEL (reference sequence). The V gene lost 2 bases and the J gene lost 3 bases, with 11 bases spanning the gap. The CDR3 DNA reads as TGTGCCAGCAGCCAAAGTCGGGGGAACTACAATGAGCAGTTCTTC. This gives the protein CASSQSRGNYNEQFF.

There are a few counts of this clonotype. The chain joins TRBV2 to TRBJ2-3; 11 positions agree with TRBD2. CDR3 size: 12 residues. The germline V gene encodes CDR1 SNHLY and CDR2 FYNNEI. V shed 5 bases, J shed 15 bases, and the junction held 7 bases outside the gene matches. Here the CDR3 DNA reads TGTGCCAGCAGTAATAGCGGGGGGGTGCTATATTTT. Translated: CASSNSGGVLYF.

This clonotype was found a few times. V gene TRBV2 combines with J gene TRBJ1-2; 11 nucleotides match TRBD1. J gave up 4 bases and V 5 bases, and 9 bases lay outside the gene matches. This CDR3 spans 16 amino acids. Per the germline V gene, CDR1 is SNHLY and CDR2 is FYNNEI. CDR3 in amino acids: CASSNFGTGGVYGYTF. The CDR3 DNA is TGTGCCAGCAGTAACTTCGGGACAGGGGGTGTCTATGGCTACACCTTC.

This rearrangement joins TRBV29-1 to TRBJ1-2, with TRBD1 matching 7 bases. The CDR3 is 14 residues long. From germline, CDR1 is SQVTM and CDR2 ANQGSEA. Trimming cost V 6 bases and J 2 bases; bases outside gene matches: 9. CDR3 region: CSVTPRGGNYGYTF. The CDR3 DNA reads TGCAGCGTAACCCCCAGGGGGGGAAACTATGGCTACACCTTC.

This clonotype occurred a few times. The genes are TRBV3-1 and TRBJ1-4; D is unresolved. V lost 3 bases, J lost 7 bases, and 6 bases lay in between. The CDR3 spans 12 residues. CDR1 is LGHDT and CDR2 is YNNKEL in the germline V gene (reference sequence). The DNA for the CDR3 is TGTGCCAGCAGCCACCTGTCTGAAAAACTGTTTTTT. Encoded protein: CASSHLSEKLFF.

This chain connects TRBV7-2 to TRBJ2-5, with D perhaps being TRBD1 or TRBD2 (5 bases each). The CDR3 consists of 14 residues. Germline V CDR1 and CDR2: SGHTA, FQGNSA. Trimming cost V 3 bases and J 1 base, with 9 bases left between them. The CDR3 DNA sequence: TGTGCCAGCAGCTTTAGAGGGGCCCAAGAGACCCAGTACTTC. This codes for CASSFRGAQETQYF.

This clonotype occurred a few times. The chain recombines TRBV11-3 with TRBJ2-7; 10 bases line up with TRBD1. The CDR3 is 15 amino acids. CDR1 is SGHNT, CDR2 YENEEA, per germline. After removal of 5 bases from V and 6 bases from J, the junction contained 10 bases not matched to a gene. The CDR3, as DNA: TGTGCCAGCAGCCAAACGGGACAGGGGAACGGCGAGCAGTACTTC. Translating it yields CASSQTGQGNGEQYF.

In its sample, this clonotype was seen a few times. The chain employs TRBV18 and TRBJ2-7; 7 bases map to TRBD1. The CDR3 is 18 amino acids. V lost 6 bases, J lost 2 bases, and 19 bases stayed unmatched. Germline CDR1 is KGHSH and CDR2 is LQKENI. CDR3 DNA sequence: TGTGCCAGCTCCCCCGACAGGGTGCCCATCGGTGTTCCCTACGAGCAGTACTTC. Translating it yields CASSPDRVPIGVPYEQYF.

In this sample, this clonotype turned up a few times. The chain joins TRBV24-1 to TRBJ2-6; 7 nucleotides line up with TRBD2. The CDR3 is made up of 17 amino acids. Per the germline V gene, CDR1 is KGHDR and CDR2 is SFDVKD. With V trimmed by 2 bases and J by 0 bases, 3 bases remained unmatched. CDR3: CATSDWGGSSGANVLTF. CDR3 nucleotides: TGTGCCACCAGTGATTGGGGGGGGTCCTCTGGGGCCAACGTCCTGACTTTC.

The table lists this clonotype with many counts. CDR3 residues: CSANLVRGDKNIQYF. DNA of the CDR3: TGCAGCGCCAACCTTGTCCGGGGGGACAAAAACATTCAGTACTTC. The chain recombines TRBV29-1 with TRBJ2-4; TRBD2 matches 7 bases. The ends lost 7 bases at V and 3 bases at J; junction bases unmatched: 12. CDR1 SQVTM and CDR2 ANQGSEA come from the germline V gene. The CDR3 runs to 15 residues.

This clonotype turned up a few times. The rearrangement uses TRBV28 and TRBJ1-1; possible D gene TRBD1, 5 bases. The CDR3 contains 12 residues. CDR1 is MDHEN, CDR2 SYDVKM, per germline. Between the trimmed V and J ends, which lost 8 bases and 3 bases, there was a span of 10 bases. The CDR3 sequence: CASRRGHTEAFF. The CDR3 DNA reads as TGTGCCAGCCGTCGGGGCCACACTGAAGCTTTCTTT.

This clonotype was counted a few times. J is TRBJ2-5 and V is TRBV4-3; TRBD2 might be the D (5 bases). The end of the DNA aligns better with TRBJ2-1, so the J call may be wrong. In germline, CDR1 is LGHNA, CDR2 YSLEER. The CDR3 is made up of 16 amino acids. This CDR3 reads CASSQLGNALVREQFF. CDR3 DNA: TGCGCCAGCAGCCAATTGGGTAATGCACTAGTCCGTGAGCAGTTCTTC.

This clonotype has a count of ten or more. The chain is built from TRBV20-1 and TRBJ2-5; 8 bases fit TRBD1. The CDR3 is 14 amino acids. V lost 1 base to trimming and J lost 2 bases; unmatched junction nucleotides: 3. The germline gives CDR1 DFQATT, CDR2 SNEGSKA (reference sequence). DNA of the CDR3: TGCAGTGCTAGAGTGACAGGGGCGCAAGAGACCCAGTACTTC. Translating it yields CSARVTGAQETQYF.

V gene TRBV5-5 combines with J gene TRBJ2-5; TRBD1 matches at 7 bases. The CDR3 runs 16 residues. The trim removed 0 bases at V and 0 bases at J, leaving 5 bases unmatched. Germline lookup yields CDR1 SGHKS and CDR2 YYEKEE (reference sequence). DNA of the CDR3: TGTGCCAGCAGCTTGGAGTTGGGACAGAACCAAGAGACCCAGTACTTC. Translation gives CASSLELGQNQETQYF.

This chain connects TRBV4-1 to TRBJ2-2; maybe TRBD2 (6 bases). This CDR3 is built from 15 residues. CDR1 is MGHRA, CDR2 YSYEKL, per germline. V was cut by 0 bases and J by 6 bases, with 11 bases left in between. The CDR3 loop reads CASSQELLASGELFF. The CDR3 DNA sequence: TGCGCCAGCAGCCAAGAGTTGCTAGCGTCCGGGGAGCTGTTTTTT.